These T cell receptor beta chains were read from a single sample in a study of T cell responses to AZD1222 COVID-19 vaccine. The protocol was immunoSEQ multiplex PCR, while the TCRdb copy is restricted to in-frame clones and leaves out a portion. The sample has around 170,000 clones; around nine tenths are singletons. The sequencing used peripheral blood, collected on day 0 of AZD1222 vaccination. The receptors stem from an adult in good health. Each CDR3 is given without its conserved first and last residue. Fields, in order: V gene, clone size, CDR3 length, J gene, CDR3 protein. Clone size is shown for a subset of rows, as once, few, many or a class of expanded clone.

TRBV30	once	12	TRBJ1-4	AWSVQNIGGKLF
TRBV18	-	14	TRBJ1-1	ASSLDRDSRLGEAF
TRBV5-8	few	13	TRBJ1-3	ASSNRAVSGNTIY
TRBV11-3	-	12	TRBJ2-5	ASSLEGPRETQY
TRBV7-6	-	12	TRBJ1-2	ASSLVVAGGGYT
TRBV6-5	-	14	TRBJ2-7	ASSYSSGGGIYEQY
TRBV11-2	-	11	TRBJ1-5	ASSLEGGQPQH
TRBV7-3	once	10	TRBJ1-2	ASSYGTRGYT
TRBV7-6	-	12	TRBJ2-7	ASSRTGGLDEQY
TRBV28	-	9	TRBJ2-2	ASSLSGELF
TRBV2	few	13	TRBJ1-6	ASNQRPSYNSPLH
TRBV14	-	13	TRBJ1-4	ASSRQGRSNEKLF
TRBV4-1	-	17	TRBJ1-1	ASSQDPGTGVVLSTEAF
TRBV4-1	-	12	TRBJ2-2	ASSQGTYVLELF
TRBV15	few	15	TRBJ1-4	ATSRAGTVRSNEKLF
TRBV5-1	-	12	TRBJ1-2	ASSLDRRGYGYT
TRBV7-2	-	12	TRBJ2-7	ASSPGLAGNEQY
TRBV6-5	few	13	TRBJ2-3	ASRRQGRSTDTQY
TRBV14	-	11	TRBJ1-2	ASSHKTGAGYT
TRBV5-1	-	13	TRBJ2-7	ASSTGTGGTYEQY
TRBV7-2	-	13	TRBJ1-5	ASSLAGGGNQPQH
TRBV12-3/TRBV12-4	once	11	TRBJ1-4	ASSPLGNEKLF
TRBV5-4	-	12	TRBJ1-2	ASSFSGANYGYT